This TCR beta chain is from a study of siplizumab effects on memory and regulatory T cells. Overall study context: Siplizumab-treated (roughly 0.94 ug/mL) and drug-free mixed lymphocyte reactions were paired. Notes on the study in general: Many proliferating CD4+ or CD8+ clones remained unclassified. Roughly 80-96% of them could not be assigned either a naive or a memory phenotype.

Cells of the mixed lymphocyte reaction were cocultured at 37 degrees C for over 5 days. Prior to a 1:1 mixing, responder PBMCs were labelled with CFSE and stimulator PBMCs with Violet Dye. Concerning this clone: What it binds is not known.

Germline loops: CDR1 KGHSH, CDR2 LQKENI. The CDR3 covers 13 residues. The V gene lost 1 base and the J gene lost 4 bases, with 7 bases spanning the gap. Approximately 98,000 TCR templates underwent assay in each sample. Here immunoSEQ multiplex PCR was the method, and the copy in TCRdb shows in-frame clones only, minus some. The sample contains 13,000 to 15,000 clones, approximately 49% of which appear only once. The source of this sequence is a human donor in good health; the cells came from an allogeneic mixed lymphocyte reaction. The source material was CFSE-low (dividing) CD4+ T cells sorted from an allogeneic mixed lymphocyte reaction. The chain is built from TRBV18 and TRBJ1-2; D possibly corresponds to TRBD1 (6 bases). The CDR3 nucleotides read TGTGCCAGCTCACCACAGGACAGCTATGGCTACACCTTC. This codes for CASSPQDSYGYTF. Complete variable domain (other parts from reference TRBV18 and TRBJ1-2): NAGVMQNPRHLVRRRGQEARLRCSPMKGHSHVYWYRQLPEEGLKFMVYLQKENIIDESGMPKERFSAEFPKEGPSILRIQQVVRGDSAAYFCASSPQDSYGYTFGSGTRLTVV.